This T cell receptor beta chain emerged from a study of CXCR3-negative and CXCR3-positive naive CD8 T cells. At the level of the study: The libraries together contributed some 150 million TRB reads, each supplying about 1.5 +/- 0.3 million. Study-wide points: Relative to memory CD8+ cells, whose diversity was much lower, both naive subsets had comparably high diversity. CXCR3-positive naive cells carried more hydrophobic TRB CDR3s than CXCR3-negative naive cells did. Whereas memory cells differed, naive CXCR3-negative and CXCR3-positive cells shared similar TRBV-TRBJ usage.

Points on this clonotype: Its antigen is not known.

This CDR3 has 18 residues. Germline-derived CDR1 and CDR2 are SEHNR and FQNEAQ (reference sequence). Identification of naive CD8+ T cells rested on CD45RO-CCR7+CD27+CD95- status. All TRB cDNA libraries came from 5' RACE performed with UMI labels. Reprocessing the 5' RACE reads, TCRdb reports a single entry for every CDR3 protein and omits DNA. Its table records over 95,000 distinct CDR3 sequences. The J gene is TRBJ2-1, the V gene TRBV7-9; the TRBD2 assignment by TCRdb is unverifiable without DNA. The sequenced sample consisted of naive CXCR3+ CD8+ T cells from blood. Subset denoted: CD45RO-CCR7+CD27+CD95- naive CD8+ T cells expressing CXCR3 (TNR3+). The clonotype comes from a human donor in good health. Some clones in this sample may be carry-over from other donors' samples. The CDR3 sequence is CASSATGSSGGPYNEQFF.